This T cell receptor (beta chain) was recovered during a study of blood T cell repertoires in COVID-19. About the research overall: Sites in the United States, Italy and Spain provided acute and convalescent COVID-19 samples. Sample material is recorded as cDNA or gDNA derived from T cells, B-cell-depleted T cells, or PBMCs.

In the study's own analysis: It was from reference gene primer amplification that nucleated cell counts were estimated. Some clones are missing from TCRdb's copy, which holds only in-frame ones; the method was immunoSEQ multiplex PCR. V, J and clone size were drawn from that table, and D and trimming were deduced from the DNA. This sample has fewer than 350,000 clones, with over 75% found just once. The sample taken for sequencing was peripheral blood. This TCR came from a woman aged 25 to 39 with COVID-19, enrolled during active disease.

Written as DNA, the CDR3 is TGTGCCAGCAGCGGAACCGGGACGAACACCGGGGAGCTGTTTTTT. Its protein is CASSGTGTNTGELFF. This chain connects TRBV9 to TRBJ2-2; a weak D match, TRBD2 (5 bases). The germline V and J ends were trimmed by 3 bases and 0 bases, with 9 bases remaining between them. Germline V gives CDR1 SGDLS, CDR2 YYNGEE. There are 15 residues in the CDR3.